This T cell receptor beta chain was sequenced in a study of T cell responses to AZD1222 COVID-19 vaccine. Study-level results: There were repertoire samples only from the period after the peak T cell response. Distributed over spike, vaccine-associated CD4 TCRs predominated at 160-218 and 743-854. A reported finding is that nearly half of spike-specific TCRs target unmutated variant regions. In a largely white British group with more females than males, clonal diversity was possibly underestimated.

Sequencing was performed with immunoSEQ multiplex PCR; in TCRdb, only in-frame clones are kept and a portion is missing. The profile shows some 120,000 clones, around 92% of them singletons. The CDR3 is 15 amino acids. Trimming cost V 2 bases and J 2 bases; bases outside gene matches: 6. In germline, CDR1 is MNHEY, CDR2 SVGAGI. This clone was detected only once. Its antigen is unknown. The receptor's source is an adult in good health. Sequenced here: peripheral blood, sampled on day 0 of AZD1222 vaccination. The rearrangement joins TRBV6-5 to TRBJ2-7, with 7 bases lining up with TRBD1. The CDR3 bases are TGTGCCAGCAGTTACATGACAGGGCTACCCTACGAGCAGTACTTC. This sequence encodes CASSYMTGLPYEQYF.